The 25 T cell receptor beta chains below all came from one sample that was sequenced in a study of blood T cell repertoires in COVID-19. Sequencing used immunoSEQ multiplex PCR; TCRdb keeps in-frame clones, though not all of them. The table shows a few hundred thousand clones, with roughly 85% occurring only once. The sequencing sample was made of PBMCs or T cells enriched from blood (not recorded which). These receptors were collected from a woman aged 45-59 years who had recovered from COVID-19.

V gene TRBV6-5 combines with J gene TRBJ1-2, with D maybe TRBD1 (5 bases). The germline CDR1 and CDR2 sequences are MNHEY and SVGAGI. Trimming cost V 5 bases and J 6 bases, with 13 bases left between them. The CDR3 runs 13 residues. CDR3 sequence reads: CASSRGSQDGYTF. The CDR3 DNA sequence: TGTGCCAGCAGTCGGGGGTCTCAGGATGGCTACACCTTC.

The sample holds a few counts of this clone. The chain employs TRBV30 and TRBJ2-7; TRBD2 matches at 10 bases. From germline, CDR1 is GTSNPN and CDR2 SVGIG (reference sequence). V dropped 0 bases and J dropped 6; count of bases not matched to a gene: 5. CDR3 length equals 14 residues. Here the CDR3 DNA reads TGTGCCTGGAGTGTCAGTCTAGCGGGAGCCGAGCAGTACTTC. Translation: CAWSVSLAGAEQYF.

This clone appeared a few times. This chain uses TRBV6-1 with TRBJ1-2; D perhaps matches TRBD1 (5 bases). The CDR3 is 13 amino acids. CDR1 is MNHNS and CDR2 is SASEGT in the germline V gene. V lost 3 bases and J lost 7, with 12 bases in between. In DNA form, the CDR3 reads TGTGCCAGCAGTGAGTACAGGCTTAGTGGCTACACCTTC. Amino acids: CASSEYRLSGYTF.

This chain joins TRBV5-1 and TRBJ1-2, with TRBD1 matching over 9 bases. Germline V lookup: CDR1 SGHRS, CDR2 YFSETQ. Trimming at V came to 6 bases and at J to 7 bases, leaving 13 bases not matched to a gene. This CDR3 spans 15 amino acids. This CDR3 reads CASTLIPGQGRGYTF. DNA for the CDR3: TGCGCCAGCACCCTAATCCCGGGACAGGGACGTGGCTACACCTTC.

The V and J genes are TRBV4-1 and TRBJ1-2; 7 bases match TRBD1. The germline V gene has CDR1 MGHRA and CDR2 YSYEKL. With 0 bases clipped from V and 4 bases from J, the junction kept 5 bases outside the gene matches. The CDR3 has 15 residues. CDR3 DNA sequence: TGCGCCAGCAGCCAAGAGGACAGGCTCCGCTATGGCTACACCTTC. It specifies CASSQEDRLRYGYTF.

This chain joins TRBV25-1 and TRBJ1-2; tentative D call: TRBD1 (6 bases). There are 15 residues in the CDR3. CDR1 and CDR2 from the germline V gene are MGHDK and SYGVNS. The ends were cut back, 5 bases at V and 7 bases at J, with 20 bases in the middle. This chain's CDR3 is CASSPHGRGAGGYTF. CDR3 coding DNA: TGTGCCAGCAGTCCCCACGGACGGGGGGCGGGTGGCTACACCTTC.

The chain carries TRBV3-1 (or the pseudogene TRBV3-2) and TRBJ2-2; 8 positions agree with TRBD2. Germline V CDR1 and CDR2: LGHDT, YNNKEL (reference sequence). J lost 6 bases, V lost 4 bases, and 7 bases had no gene match. This CDR3 spans 15 amino acids. CDR3 residues: CASSRRLALAGELFF. As DNA, the CDR3 is TGTGCCAGCAGCCGAAGACTAGCGCTCGCCGGGGAGCTGTTTTTT.

The chain recombines TRBV5-1 with TRBJ1-5, with 8 bases identical to TRBD1. V shed 4 bases and J 0 bases; nucleotides not matched to a gene: 6. Germline loops: CDR1 SGHRS, CDR2 YFSETQ. CDR3 length: 16 residues. The CDR3 DNA reads TGCGCCAGCAGCCTCGGGACAGGAAATAGCAATCAGCCCCAGCATTTT. Encoded protein: CASSLGTGNSNQPQHF.

The V and J genes are TRBV6-2 or TRBV6-3 and TRBJ1-5; D gene uncertain. Germline values: CDR1 MNHEY, CDR2 SVGEGT. The V end was cut by 5 bases, the J end by 7 bases, with 18 bases between. The CDR3 totals 15 residues. The CDR3 DNA reads TGTGCCAGCAGTCCGTCCGGGCCCCGAGGGCAGCCCCAGCATTTT. This translates into CASSPSGPRGQPQHF.

This sequence joins TRBV14 and TRBJ1-3; 7 bases map to TRBD1. The CDR3 spans 18 residues. CDR1 is SGHDN, CDR2 FVKESK, per germline. J lost 0 bases, V lost 4 bases, and 12 bases had no gene match. This chain's CDR3 is CASSPVRRQGVSGNTIYF. DNA for the CDR3: TGTGCCAGCAGCCCGGTTCGTCGACAGGGTGTCTCTGGAAACACCATATATTTT. The full variable domain, with the rest looked up from reference TRBV14 and TRBJ1-3, is EAGVTQFPSHSVIEKGQTVTLRCDPISGHDNLYWYRRVMGKEIKFLLHFVKESKQDESGMPNNRFLAERTGGTYSTLKVQPAELEDSGVYFCASSPVRRQGVSGNTIYFGEGSWLTVV.

The table lists this clone with a few counts. The chain recombines TRBV27 with TRBJ2-6; tentatively, D is TRBD1 (6 bases). The V end was cut by 5 bases, the J end by 2 bases, with 13 bases between. The CDR3 runs to 16 residues. CDR1 and CDR2 (germline): MNHEY, SMNVEV (reference sequence). DNA for the CDR3: TGTGCCAGCAGTCAGGGGCGGGTCACTGGGGCCAACGTCCTGACTTTC. This sequence encodes CASSQGRVTGANVLTF.

CDR3 bases: TGTGCCAGCAGTGTAAGCGGGGGGAGCTCCTACGAGCAGTACTTC. Protein sequence: CASSVSGGSSYEQYF. The genes are TRBV7-3 and TRBJ2-7, with TRBD2 identical over 9 bases. This CDR3 comprises 15 residues. Germline V gene lookup returns CDR1 SGHTA and CDR2 FQGTGA. Germline trimming cut 6 bases from V and 0 bases from J; bases unmatched to any gene: 6.

V usage is TRBV25-1 and J usage is TRBJ2-7; D is possibly TRBD2 (6 bases). The CDR3 has 16 amino acids. The V end lost 0 bases, the J end lost 6 bases, and 18 bases lay between the germline ends. Germline values: CDR1 MGHDK, CDR2 SYGVNS. CDR3 sequence reads: CASSEYPREENFEQYF. In DNA form, the CDR3 reads TGTGCCAGCAGTGAATATCCCAGGGAGGAAAACTTCGAGCAGTACTTC.

The chain employs TRBV7-3 and TRBJ2-5; tentative D call: TRBD2 (5 bases). The CDR3 is made up of 13 amino acids. Between the trimmed V and J ends, which lost 4 bases and 4 bases, there was a span of 10 bases. CDR1 is SGHTA, CDR2 FQGTGA, per germline. DNA for the CDR3: TGTGCCAGCAGCTCACCGGGGATAGAGACCCAGTACTTC. Protein sequence: CASSSPGIETQYF.

The chain employs TRBV7-2 and TRBJ2-1, with D possibly TRBD1 on 6 matching bases. Germline V lookup: CDR1 SGHTA, CDR2 FQGNSA. The CDR3 covers 14 residues. The V end was cut by 5 bases, the J end by 6 bases, with 14 bases between. Here the CDR3 reads CASSPPGQLNEQFF. The CDR3 DNA reads as TGTGCCAGCAGCCCGCCAGGACAGCTCAATGAGCAGTTCTTC.

As for this clone: The same CDR3 is also encoded by other DNA sequences in this sample. The CDR3 DNA sequence: TGCGCCAGCAGCCCCGGGACAGGTGGCACTGAAGCTTTCTTT. This encodes CASSPGTGGTEAFF. The chain links TRBV5-1 to TRBJ1-1, with 8 bases identical to TRBD1. This CDR3 region has 14 residues. Germline values: CDR1 SGHRS, CDR2 YFSETQ. Trimming at V came to 4 bases and at J to 4 bases, leaving 6 bases not matched to a gene.

The CDR3 sequence: CASSLTGVNEKLFF. As DNA, the CDR3 is TGTGCCAGCAGTCTGACAGGGGTAAATGAAAAACTGTTTTTT. The chain carries TRBV6-5 and TRBJ1-4; 8 bases line up with TRBD1. This CDR3 is 14 amino acids long. Germline V CDR1 and CDR2: MNHEY, SVGAGI. Unmatched junction bases numbered 4, after V lost 5 bases and J lost 5 bases.

The chain couples TRBV25-1 to TRBJ1-1; D may be TRBD1 (6 bases). Trimming left V 5 bases short and J 1 base short, with 11 bases between. CDR1 is MGHDK and CDR2 is SYGVNS in the germline V gene. CDR3 length equals 14 residues. CDR3 region: CASSQATGNTEAFF. CDR3 in DNA: TGTGCCAGCAGTCAGGCGACAGGGAACACTGAAGCTTTCTTT.

The chain carries TRBV6-5 and TRBJ2-1, with TRBD2 as a possible D gene (6 bases). V was pared by 0 bases and J by 9 bases, with 9 bases between. This CDR3 spans 13 amino acids. CDR1 and CDR2 (germline): MNHEY, SVGAGI. CDR3 amino acids: CASSYSRGGEQFF. The CDR3 region has the DNA TGTGCCAGCAGTTACTCAAGGGGAGGTGAGCAGTTCTTC.

The V call is TRBV28, the J call TRBJ2-7; D remains unclear. The V gene lost 4 bases and the J gene lost 3 bases, with 4 bases spanning the gap. CDR1 and CDR2 from the germline V gene are MDHEN and SYDVKM. The CDR3 is made up of 11 amino acids. Here the CDR3 reads CASSYSYEQYF. CDR3 in DNA: TGTGCCAGCAGTTACAGCTACGAGCAGTACTTC.

This clone was observed a single time. The V call is TRBV6-2 or TRBV6-3, the J call TRBJ2-1; 16 positions match TRBD2. The V gene end was trimmed by 4 bases and the J gene end by 4 bases; junction bases not matched to a gene: 10. Looked up from germline, CDR1 is MNHEY and CDR2 is SVGEGT. CDR3 length: 19 amino acids. CDR3 in amino acids: CASSFQPGLAGGAYNEQFF. The DNA for the CDR3 is TGTGCCAGCAGTTTCCAACCGGGACTAGCGGGAGGGGCGTACAATGAGCAGTTCTTC.

J is TRBJ2-3 and V is TRBV14, with 8 bases aligning to TRBD1. J gave up 1 base and V 1 base, and 4 bases lay outside the gene matches. The CDR3 totals 16 residues. Germline V CDR1 and CDR2: SGHDN, FVKESK. CDR3 residues: CASSQALDRGTDTQYF. The CDR3 DNA is TGTGCCAGCAGCCAAGCCCTGGACAGGGGCACAGATACGCAGTATTTT.

The chain links TRBV5-6 to TRBJ2-5; the match to TRBD2 covers 7 bases. J gave up 3 bases and V 3 bases, and 14 bases lay outside the gene matches. The germline V gene has CDR1 SGHDT and CDR2 YYEEEE. CDR3 length: 17 amino acids. CDR3 nucleotides: TGTGCCAGCAGCTCCCTGGTGGGGCGGGGGACGAAAGAGACCCAGTACTTC. Translation gives CASSSLVGRGTKETQYF. The complete variable domain, with remaining parts taken from reference TRBV5-6 and TRBJ2-5, reads DAGVTQSPTHLIKTRGQQVTLRCSPKSGHDTVSWYQQALGQGPQFIFQYYEEEERQRGNFPDRFSGHQFPNYSSELNVNALLLGDSALYLCASSSLVGRGTKETQYFGPGTRLLVL.

This chain uses TRBV9 with TRBJ1-1; 7 bases match TRBD1. Germline assignment: CDR1 SGDLS and CDR2 YYNGEE. This CDR3 is 15 amino acids long. J gave up 2 bases and V 3 bases, and 7 bases lay outside the gene matches. Written as DNA, the CDR3 is TGTGCCAGCAGCGCCGAGGGACAGACCAACACTGAAGCTTTCTTT. Translated, it gives CASSAEGQTNTEAFF.

The V and J genes are TRBV28 and TRBJ1-2; a weak D match, TRBD1 (6 bases). V lost 5 bases and J 5 bases, leaving 15 bases between the germline ends. The CDR3 runs to 14 residues. CDR1 is MDHEN, CDR2 SYDVKM, per germline. Here the CDR3 reads CASSIPSDRYGYTF. CDR3 DNA: TGTGCCAGCAGTATCCCATCGGACAGATATGGCTACACCTTC.